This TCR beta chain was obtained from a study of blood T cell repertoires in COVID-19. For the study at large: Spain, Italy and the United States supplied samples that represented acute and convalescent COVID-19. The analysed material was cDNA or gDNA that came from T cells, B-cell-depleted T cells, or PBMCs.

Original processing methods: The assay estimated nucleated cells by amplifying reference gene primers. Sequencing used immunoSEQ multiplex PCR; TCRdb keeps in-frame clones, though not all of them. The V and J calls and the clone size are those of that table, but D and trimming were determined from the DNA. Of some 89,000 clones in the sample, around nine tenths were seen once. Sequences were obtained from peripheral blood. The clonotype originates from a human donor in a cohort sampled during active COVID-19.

In nucleotides, the CDR3 is TGTGCCAGCAGTGAGGCGGGGCTACTTGGGGATACGCAGTATTTT. Translation: CASSEAGLLGDTQYF. The rearrangement joins TRBV6-4 to TRBJ2-3; D is perhaps TRBD2 (6 bases). The germline CDR1 and CDR2 sequences are MRHNA and SNTAGT. Trimming removed 3 bases from V and 6 bases from J, with 16 bases in between. This CDR3 is built from 15 residues.